This TCR beta chain was captured by sequencing in a study of Graves' ophthalmopathy and Graves' hyperthyroidism. Study summary: No ophthalmopathy within 18 months of follow-up signified stable hyperthyroidism. Whole-study results and caveats: Blood samples also showed most expanded thyroid clonotypes exceeding 0.001 frequency.

As regards this clonotype: Its antigen is still unknown.

Pregnancy or lactation, uncontrolled infections and other autoimmune diseases were grounds for excluding patients. RNA transcripts served as template for amplifying TCR beta CDR3 sequences. An initial RT-PCR round employing HTBI primers preceded a second-round multiplex PCR. TCRdb analysed the multiplex PCR reads with MiXCR anew, one entry per CDR3 protein. The sample contains around 520,000 distinct CDR3 sequences, about 35% of which appear only once. Germline CDR1 reads SEHNR; CDR2 reads FQNEAQ (reference sequence). The CDR3 runs 13 residues. V lost 3 bases and J lost 7, with 10 bases in between. The TCR comes from an adult man with Graves' hyperthyroidism. This chain links TRBV7-9 with TRBJ2-1; D is unclear. The sequencing input was peripheral blood or thyroid tissue (not recorded which). The CDR3 sequence: CASSFGGGNEQFF. CDR3 sequence (DNA): TGTGCCAGCAGCTTTGGCGGTGGGAATGAGCAGTTCTTC.